The entry below gives a single T cell receptor beta chain sequence along with its context. Its antigen is not known. Germline V gene data show CDR1 as LNHNV and CDR2 as YYDKDF (reference sequence). The CDR3 has 16 residues. V shed 1 base and J shed 2 bases, with 9 bases lying between them. This entry is derived from a study of T cells after yellow fever vaccination. Findings and caveats of the study: When the response was secondary, it was weaker but reached its peak faster, day 5 versus 15.

One entry per CDR3 protein, called by TCRdb with MiXCR from the 5' RACE reads. The data hold hundreds of thousands of distinct CDR3 sequences, with 15% to 20% observed a single time. Sequenced here: PBMCs, sampled 15 days after the yellow fever booster vaccination. This TCR was recovered from a man aged 30 to 45 who received the YFV17D yellow fever vaccine. This chain joins TRBV15 and TRBJ1-6; D is unclear. CDR3 sequence (DNA): TGTGCCACCAGCAGAGCCCCCGGACCCTATAATTCACCCCTCCACTTT. This gives the protein CATSRAPGPYNSPLHF.